A selection of T cell receptor beta chains follows, all from one sample in a study of blood T cell repertoires in COVID-19. Repertoires were generated with immunoSEQ multiplex PCR, while TCRdb's copy carries only in-frame clones and drops some. The sample contains about 210,000 clones, about 90% of which appear only once. Sequences were obtained from peripheral blood. The receptors were sampled from a man younger than 45 with acute or convalescent COVID-19. Each CDR3 is given without its conserved first and last residue. Not all rows give a size; the values are once, few, many and, for expanded clones, a class.

j_call: TRBJ1-2; v_call: TRBV20-1; clone_size: once; cdr3_aa: SASRDRGSRGYT
j_call: TRBJ2-5; v_call: TRBV12-3/TRBV12-4; clone_size: .; cdr3_aa: ASSTGQQETQY
j_call: TRBJ1-1; v_call: TRBV21-1; clone_size: .; cdr3_aa: AGTGLNTEAF
j_call: TRBJ2-2; v_call: TRBV4-1; clone_size: .; cdr3_aa: ASSHPPRTGELF
j_call: TRBJ2-7; v_call: TRBV5-4; clone_size: .; cdr3_aa: ASTRGDTYEQY
j_call: TRBJ2-2; v_call: TRBV7-7; clone_size: .; cdr3_aa: ASSPIGTGFPGELF
j_call: TRBJ2-2; v_call: TRBV3-1/TRBV3-2; clone_size: few; cdr3_aa: ASSRQGAWELF
j_call: TRBJ2-2; v_call: TRBV5-1; clone_size: .; cdr3_aa: ASSLQRENGELF
j_call: TRBJ2-3; v_call: TRBV27; clone_size: once; cdr3_aa: ASSLLTGSTDTQY
j_call: TRBJ1-2; v_call: TRBV21-1; clone_size: .; cdr3_aa: ASSQIGGSYGYT
j_call: TRBJ2-3; v_call: TRBV5-1; clone_size: .; cdr3_aa: ASREYGRNTDTQY
j_call: TRBJ1-5; v_call: TRBV28; clone_size: .; cdr3_aa: ASIGQTQNSNQPQH
j_call: TRBJ2-1; v_call: TRBV11-2; clone_size: .; cdr3_aa: ASSRGTGGSLRNEQF
j_call: TRBJ2-7; v_call: TRBV30; clone_size: .; cdr3_aa: AGTDSWLAGGYEQY
j_call: TRBJ2-2; v_call: TRBV30; clone_size: .; cdr3_aa: AWRPQSLARTGELF
j_call: TRBJ2-5; v_call: TRBV6-4; clone_size: .; cdr3_aa: ASSPNSGGLETQY
j_call: TRBJ2-5; v_call: TRBV7-2; clone_size: .; cdr3_aa: ASSRGAQETQY
j_call: TRBJ2-5; v_call: TRBV19; clone_size: .; cdr3_aa: ASSQRHSVETQY
j_call: TRBJ2-7; v_call: TRBV15; clone_size: .; cdr3_aa: ATSPNRQGFSYEQY
j_call: TRBJ2-1; v_call: TRBV7-2; clone_size: .; cdr3_aa: ASSLTRGDYNEQF
j_call: TRBJ1-1; v_call: TRBV5-4; clone_size: .; cdr3_aa: ASSPRGAMNTEAF
j_call: TRBJ2-3; v_call: TRBV7-3; clone_size: .; cdr3_aa: ASSDRKGSTDTQY
j_call: TRBJ1-2; v_call: TRBV28; clone_size: few; cdr3_aa: ASSAGTNYGYT
j_call: TRBJ1-1; v_call: TRBV28; clone_size: .; cdr3_aa: ASSLTVNTEAF
j_call: TRBJ1-5; v_call: TRBV19; clone_size: .; cdr3_aa: ASSMEGWSNQPQH
j_call: TRBJ2-3; v_call: TRBV24-1; clone_size: .; cdr3_aa: ATSDPKTGRNTQY
j_call: TRBJ2-1; v_call: TRBV11-2; clone_size: .; cdr3_aa: ASSPGQMAYNEQF
j_call: TRBJ2-5; v_call: TRBV5-4; clone_size: .; cdr3_aa: ASSLVISPETQY
j_call: TRBJ1-2; v_call: TRBV7-9; clone_size: .; cdr3_aa: ASSSLRDRGYGYT
j_call: TRBJ1-4; v_call: TRBV5-8; clone_size: .; cdr3_aa: ASSLGSGVIVEKLF
j_call: TRBJ1-4; v_call: TRBV9; clone_size: once; cdr3_aa: ASSPDRGDEKLF
j_call: TRBJ2-1; v_call: TRBV10-1; clone_size: .; cdr3_aa: ASSEGGGPYNEQF
j_call: TRBJ2-5; v_call: TRBV28; clone_size: .; cdr3_aa: ASSSGVMKTQY
j_call: TRBJ1-5; v_call: TRBV19; clone_size: .; cdr3_aa: ASSKGTNSNQPQH
j_call: TRBJ2-5; v_call: TRBV28; clone_size: .; cdr3_aa: ASNRLGGMVETQY
j_call: TRBJ1-2; v_call: TRBV30; clone_size: .; cdr3_aa: AWSSDRNLYGYT
j_call: TRBJ1-1; v_call: TRBV30; clone_size: .; cdr3_aa: AWRGAPSEAF
j_call: TRBJ1-4; v_call: TRBV28; clone_size: .; cdr3_aa: ASRTTGQGNEKLF
j_call: TRBJ2-5; v_call: TRBV7-2; clone_size: .; cdr3_aa: ASCGSPQETQY
j_call: TRBJ2-5; v_call: TRBV5-1; clone_size: .; cdr3_aa: ASMPGTSGSETQY
j_call: TRBJ2-4; v_call: TRBV28; clone_size: .; cdr3_aa: ASSLAGAESKNIQY
j_call: TRBJ1-4; v_call: TRBV4-1; clone_size: once; cdr3_aa: ASSQEAGGEKLF
j_call: TRBJ2-7; v_call: TRBV3-1/TRBV3-2; clone_size: .; cdr3_aa: ASRDGLFGSYEQY
j_call: TRBJ1-1; v_call: TRBV28; clone_size: .; cdr3_aa: ASSYRLDIEAF
j_call: TRBJ2-2; v_call: TRBV7-3; clone_size: .; cdr3_aa: ASSFWDLGTGELF
j_call: TRBJ1-2; v_call: TRBV7-8; clone_size: .; cdr3_aa: ASSLANNYGYT
j_call: TRBJ2-3; v_call: TRBV30; clone_size: .; cdr3_aa: AWTDGGRGDTQY
j_call: TRBJ2-7; v_call: TRBV9; clone_size: .; cdr3_aa: ASSPPHGAIYEQY
j_call: TRBJ2-7; v_call: TRBV7-9; clone_size: once; cdr3_aa: ASSLGGQVPYEQY
j_call: TRBJ1-1; v_call: TRBV5-1; clone_size: .; cdr3_aa: ASSYGQGVTEAF